The subject of this entry is one T cell receptor beta chain. Participant-reported clinical history was the basis for cohort assignment. V lost 5 bases and J 2 bases, leaving 7 bases between the germline ends. In germline, CDR1 is SGDLS, CDR2 YYNGEE. The CDR3 runs to 13 residues. Libraries were prepared by immunoSEQ multiplex PCR; TCRdb keeps only in-frame clonotypes and omits some of them. This sample carries roughly 350,000 clones, under 95% of them seen once, and the ten largest clones take roughly 20%. The data are from a study of blood T cell repertoires in COVID-19. This TCR came from a woman in her 30s who had recovered from COVID-19. The chain is built from TRBV9 and TRBJ2-2, with a weak D call TRBD2 (5 bases). Sample: PBMCs or T cells enriched from blood (not recorded which). The CDR3 sequence is CASRDSNTGELFF. CDR3 bases: TGTGCCAGCAGGGACTCCAACACCGGGGAGCTGTTTTTT.